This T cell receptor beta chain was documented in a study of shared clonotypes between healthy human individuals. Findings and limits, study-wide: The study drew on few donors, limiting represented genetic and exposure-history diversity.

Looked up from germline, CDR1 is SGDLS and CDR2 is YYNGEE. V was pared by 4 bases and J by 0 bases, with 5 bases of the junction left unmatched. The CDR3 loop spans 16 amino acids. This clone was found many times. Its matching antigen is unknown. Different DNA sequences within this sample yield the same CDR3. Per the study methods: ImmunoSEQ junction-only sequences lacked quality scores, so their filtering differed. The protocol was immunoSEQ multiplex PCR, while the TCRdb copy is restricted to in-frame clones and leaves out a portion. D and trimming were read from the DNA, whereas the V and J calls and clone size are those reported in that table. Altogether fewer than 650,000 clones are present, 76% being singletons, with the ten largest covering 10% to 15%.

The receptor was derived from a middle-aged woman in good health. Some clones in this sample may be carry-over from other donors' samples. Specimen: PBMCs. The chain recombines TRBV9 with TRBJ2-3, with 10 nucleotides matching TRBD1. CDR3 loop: CASSRRTGGSTDTQYF. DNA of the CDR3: TGTGCCAGCAGCAGACGGACAGGGGGAAGCACAGATACGCAGTATTTT.